These T cell receptor beta chains were read from a single sample in a study of radiotherapy plus CTLA-4 blockade in lung cancer. Profiling relied on immunoSEQ multiplex PCR, and the TCRdb table lists in-frame clones only, not all of them. The data contain about 60,000 clones, around 69% of them singletons. This material consisted of peripheral blood, taken from a patient treated with radiotherapy plus ipilimumab. The source is a human donor with non-small cell lung cancer who had a complete response to radiotherapy plus ipilimumab. Each CDR3 is given with its conserved first and last residue. Fields, in order: V gene, J gene, D gene, clone size, CDR3 DNA, CDR3 protein. D genes are given only for firm matches. Rows may omit the clone size; those that give it use once, few, many or a size class.

V: TRBV27; J: TRBJ1-2; D: NA; size: NA; DNA: TGTGCCAGCCGTAACTGGGACAATAGGTATGGCTACACCTTC; CDR3: CASRNWDNRYGYTF
V: TRBV6-5; J: TRBJ1-1; D: NA; size: few; DNA: TGTGCCAGCACCCCAGGGTCCCCTATGAACACTGAAGCTTTCTTT; CDR3: CASTPGSPMNTEAFF
V: TRBV6-6; J: TRBJ2-3; D: TRBD2; size: NA; DNA: TGTGCCAGCTCCGGGACTAGCGGCCTCTCTTCAGATACGCAGTATTTT; CDR3: CASSGTSGLSSDTQYF
V: TRBV9; J: TRBJ2-7; D: NA; size: NA; DNA: TGTGCCAGCAGCCGTTTGTCGGGTCCTGTCGAGCAGTACTTC; CDR3: CASSRLSGPVEQYF
V: TRBV29-1; J: TRBJ2-7; D: TRBD2; size: NA; DNA: TGCAGCGTTGTGGGGGGGGACGAGCAGTACTTC; CDR3: CSVVGGDEQYF
V: TRBV30; J: TRBJ2-7; D: TRBD2; size: NA; DNA: TGTGCCTGGAGTACCGGGACTAGCTCGTACGAGCAGTACTTC; CDR3: CAWSTGTSSYEQYF
V: TRBV18; J: TRBJ2-5; D: NA; size: NA; DNA: TGTGCCAGCTCACCACCGGGCAGAAAAGAGACCCAGTACTTC; CDR3: CASSPPGRKETQYF
V: TRBV15; J: TRBJ2-1; D: TRBD2; size: NA; DNA: TGTGCCACCAGCAGTGGACTAGCACCAGCCTACAATGAGCAGTTCTTC; CDR3: CATSSGLAPAYNEQFF
V: TRBV7-2; J: TRBJ2-2; D: NA; size: NA; DNA: TGTGCCAGCAGGAACGGGGGCACCGGGGAGCTGTTTTTT; CDR3: CASRNGGTGELFF
V: TRBV5-4; J: TRBJ2-6; D: TRBD1; size: NA; DNA: TGTGCCAGCAGCCCCTCGGACAGGGCTGGGGCCAACGTCCTGACTTTC; CDR3: CASSPSDRAGANVLTF
V: TRBV10-2; J: TRBJ2-1; D: TRBD2; size: NA; DNA: TGCGCCAGCCGGCTAGCGGGGGGCCTGAATGAGCAGTTCTTC; CDR3: CASRLAGGLNEQFF
V: TRBV15; J: TRBJ1-3; D: NA; size: NA; DNA: TGTGCCACCAGCGCGAGAGGACGGGGGGGGGTCTCTGGAAACACCATATATTTT; CDR3: CATSARGRGGVSGNTIYF
V: TRBV7-8; J: TRBJ2-4; D: NA; size: NA; DNA: TGTGCCAGCAGCTTAGCGGAGGGGCACATTCAGTACTTC; CDR3: CASSLAEGHIQYF
V: TRBV28; J: TRBJ2-1; D: TRBD2; size: NA; DNA: TGTGCCAGTCTGACTAGCGGGAGGAATGAGCAGTTCTTC; CDR3: CASLTSGRNEQFF
V: TRBV18; J: TRBJ2-7; D: NA; size: NA; DNA: TGTGCCAGCTCACCTCGGGGTGTACCCCTCGAGCAGTACTTC; CDR3: CASSPRGVPLEQYF
V: TRBV4-3; J: TRBJ2-2; D: TRBD1; size: NA; DNA: TGCGCCAGCAGCCAAGATGACAGGGGGCCCAACACCGGGGAGCTGTTTTTT; CDR3: CASSQDDRGPNTGELFF
V: TRBV6-7; J: TRBJ1-2; D: NA; size: once; DNA: TGTGCCAGAGCCCACGGGAACTATGGCTACACCTTC; CDR3: CARAHGNYGYTF
V: TRBV19; J: TRBJ2-2; D: TRBD1; size: NA; DNA: TGTGCCAGTAGTATAGAGGTTCGCCGACAGGGGGTTAACACCGGGGAGCTGTTTTTT; CDR3: CASSIEVRRQGVNTGELFF
V: TRBV7-2; J: TRBJ1-5; D: NA; size: NA; DNA: TGTGCCAGCAGTTATAGGGGTCAGCCCCAGCATTTT; CDR3: CASSYRGQPQHF
V: TRBV29-1; J: TRBJ2-7; D: NA; size: NA; DNA: TGCAGCGTTGGTGACAGCACCTACGAGCAGTACTTC; CDR3: CSVGDSTYEQYF
V: TRBV4-3; J: TRBJ1-2; D: NA; size: NA; DNA: TGCGCCAGCAGCCAAGATCGGTTCGGCTACACCTTC; CDR3: CASSQDRFGYTF
V: TRBV5-1; J: TRBJ1-1; D: TRBD1; size: NA; DNA: TGCGCCAGCAGCTTGGAACTAGGGGGCGTAAGGAACACTGAAGCTTTCTTT; CDR3: CASSLELGGVRNTEAFF